This passage covers 24 T cell receptor beta chains from one sample sequenced in a study of T-cell memory formation after mild COVID-19. TCRdb reprocessed the 5' RACE reads via MiXCR and lists one record per CDR3 protein. The table shows some 120,000 distinct CDR3 sequences, with 5% to 6.5% occurring only once. The sequenced sample consisted of PBMCs or a T cell subset sorted from them (not recorded which). Receptor source: an adult woman who had mild COVID-19 (a few samples of this study predate the infection). Cell type and time point are not known.

This clonotype was seen only a few times. This chain joins TRBV20-1 and TRBJ1-1; 9 nucleotides align to TRBD1. Germline V lookup: CDR1 DFQATT, CDR2 SNEGSKA (reference sequence). This CDR3 is 15 amino acids long. V was pared by 0 bases and J by 8 bases, with 10 bases of the junction left unmatched. Here the CDR3 reads CSARDWTGEEREAFF. For the CDR3, the DNA is TGCAGTGCTAGAGATTGGACAGGGGAGGAGCGGGAAGCTTTCTTT.

A note on this clonotype: The junction departs from the called germline gene at one end, perhaps through a read error. This chain joins TRBV20-1 and TRBJ2-7; the D gene could be TRBD1 or TRBD2 (5 bases each). The CDR3 is made up of 13 amino acids. The V gene's germline CDR1 is DFQATT and CDR2 SNEGSKA (reference sequence). CDR3 region: CSAYRTDSYEQYF. The CDR3 DNA sequence: TGCAGTGCTTACAGGACTGACTCCTATGAGCAGTACTTC.

This clonotype was recorded a few times. The V call is TRBV5-6, the J call TRBJ1-5, with D unresolved. This CDR3 has 14 residues. Trimming removed 2 bases at V and 5 bases at J, with 11 bases between. Germline loops: CDR1 SGHDT, CDR2 YYEEEE. In DNA form, the CDR3 reads TGTGCCAGCAGCTTATCTCGGAGCCATCAGCCCCAGCATTTT. This encodes CASSLSRSHQPQHF.

This clonotype showed up just a few times. The rearrangement uses TRBV5-1 and TRBJ2-5, with 11 bases fitting TRBD2. V gave up 2 bases and J gave up 3 bases; unmatched junction bases: 3. The CDR3 runs to 15 residues. CDR1 SGHRS and CDR2 YFSETQ come from the germline V gene. CDR3 DNA sequence: TGCGCCAGCAGCTTACCGGGACTAGCGGAAGAGACCCAGTACTTC. Protein: CASSLPGLAEETQYF.

CDR3: CASSQAPGQSYEQYF. CDR3 sequence (DNA): TGCGCCAGCAGCCAAGCGCCGGGACAGAGTTACGAGCAGTACTTC. This chain links TRBV4-1 with TRBJ2-7, with 7 bases that match TRBD1. V gave up 1 base and J gave up 4 bases; unmatched junction bases: 7. CDR3 length equals 15 residues. Germline CDR1 and CDR2: MGHRA and YSYEKL.

This clonotype occurred many times. The CDR3 DNA is TGTGCCAGCAGTCCCGCGGGGGGCCGACAGGGGAACACTGAAGCTTTCTTT. Translated, it gives CASSPAGGRQGNTEAFF. The chain links TRBV12-3 or TRBV12-4 to TRBJ1-1, with 7 bases aligning to TRBD1. The CDR3 loop spans 17 amino acids. V shed 5 bases, J shed 1 base, and the junction held 13 bases outside the gene matches.

The CDR3 DNA reads as TGTGCCAGCAGTTTTGGCCGAAGGAATGAGCAGTTCTTC. Its translation is CASSFGRRNEQFF. The chain couples TRBV12-3 or TRBV12-4 to TRBJ2-1; D is unresolved. The CDR3 spans 13 residues. Between the trimmed V and J ends, which lost 3 bases and 7 bases, there was a span of 10 bases.

This clonotype was recorded at least ten times. CDR3 nucleotides: TGCGCCAGCAGCCAAAACAGGGGGCACACCGGGGAGCTGTTTTTT. It is translated as CASSQNRGHTGELFF. V and J are TRBV4-3 and TRBJ2-2; 9 positions match TRBD1. CDR1 is LGHNA, CDR2 YSLEER, per germline. J was trimmed by 3 bases and V by 2 bases; bases with no gene match: 1. This CDR3 is 15 amino acids long.

This clonotype showed up just a few times. The rearrangement links TRBV7-2 to TRBJ2-7; tentative D call: TRBD1 (6 bases). Looked up from germline, CDR1 is SGHTA and CDR2 is FQGNSA. The CDR3 has 14 residues. Trimming removed 1 base from V and 5 bases from J, with 12 bases in between. The CDR3 here is CASSLVQGSNEQYF. The DNA for the CDR3 is TGTGCCAGCAGCTTAGTACAGGGATCTAACGAGCAGTACTTC.

The chain has TRBV4-2 and TRBJ2-5; the D gene could be TRBD1 or TRBD2 (6 bases each). The V gene lost 2 bases and the J gene lost 1 base, with 20 bases spanning the gap. CDR3 length: 18 amino acids. Germline assignment: CDR1 LGHNA and CDR2 YNFKEQ. CDR3 sequence: CASSQRTQTRGAQETQYF. The CDR3 DNA is TGTGCCAGCAGCCAAAGAACCCAGACAAGGGGGGCCCAAGAGACCCAGTACTTC.

The table lists this clonotype with a few counts. The CDR3 loop reads CSVRGRTDGELFF. The CDR3 DNA is TGCAGCGTTCGGGGGAGAACCGACGGGGAGCTGTTTTTT. The chain carries TRBV29-1 and TRBJ2-2, with TRBD2 as a possible D gene (6 bases). Trimming removed 5 bases at V and 7 bases at J, with 14 bases between. CDR1 SQVTM and CDR2 ANQGSEA come from the germline V gene. The CDR3 runs 13 residues.

This clonotype was picked up one time. The gene calls are TRBV20-1 and TRBJ2-7, with 8 bases fitting TRBD2. Germline lookup yields CDR1 DFQATT and CDR2 SNEGSKA (reference sequence). After removal of 5 bases from V and 4 bases from J, the junction contained 13 bases not matched to a gene. This CDR3 is 15 amino acids long. CDR3 amino acids: CSAPSHAGGSYEQYF. CDR3 coding DNA: TGCAGTGCTCCGTCCCACGCGGGAGGATCGTACGAGCAGTACTTC.

This clonotype was detected many times. The chain joins TRBV2 to TRBJ2-5; D may be TRBD1 or TRBD2 (5 bases each). V was clipped by 7 bases and J by 3 bases, with 18 bases between them. The CDR3 consists of 15 residues. The germline CDR1 and CDR2 sequences are SNHLY and FYNNEI. In nucleotides, the CDR3 is TGTGCCAGCACGGTCAGCTTGGGACGGGAAGAGACCCAGTACTTC. The encoded protein is CASTVSLGREETQYF. Complete variable domain (other parts from reference TRBV2 and TRBJ2-5): EPEVTQTPSHQVTQMGQEVILRCVPISNHLYFYWYRQILGQKVEFLVSFYNNEISEKSEIFDDQFSVERPDGSNFTLKIRSTKLEDSAMYFCASTVSLGREETQYFGPGTRLLVL.

This clonotype came up many times. The chain has TRBV6-6 and TRBJ2-1, with 9 bases identical to TRBD2. The CDR3 runs to 16 residues. Per germline, CDR1 MNHNY and CDR2 SVGAGI (reference sequence). Losses at the gene ends were 5 bases for V and 5 bases for J; bases not matched to a gene: 10. The CDR3 DNA sequence: TGTGCCAGCAGTCCGTTTGGGCTAGCGGGAAACAATGAGCAGTTCTTC. It is translated as CASSPFGLAGNNEQFF.

This clonotype has a count of ten or more. This sequence joins TRBV12-5 and TRBJ2-1, with 9 bases lining up with TRBD2. The CDR3 loop spans 15 amino acids. In germline, CDR1 is LGHNT, CDR2 FRNRAP. Trimming took 1 base from V and 9 from J; bases not matched to a gene: 7. The CDR3, as DNA: TGTGCTAGTGGTTTGGGGAGCGGGAGGTCCGGTGAGCAGTTCTTC. This sequence encodes CASGLGSGRSGEQFF.

This clonotype occurred a few times. This sequence joins TRBV12-3 or TRBV12-4 and TRBJ2-3; D call uncertain. There are 13 residues in the CDR3. The V end lost 3 bases, the J end lost 3 bases, and 7 bases lay between the germline ends. CDR3 residues: CASSFYRTDTQYF. DNA for the CDR3: TGTGCCAGCAGTTTTTATAGGACAGATACGCAGTATTTT.

The rearrangement links TRBV9 to TRBJ2-1, with 11 bases lining up with TRBD2. Looked up from germline, CDR1 is SGDLS and CDR2 is YYNGEE. V gave up 1 base and J gave up 0 bases; unmatched junction bases: 3. This CDR3 comprises 17 residues. The CDR3: CASSVLGLADSYNEQFF. In nucleotides, the CDR3 is TGTGCCAGCAGCGTATTGGGACTAGCGGACTCCTACAATGAGCAGTTCTTC.

This clonotype was observed a few times. V is TRBV10-3 and J is TRBJ1-2, with D maybe TRBD1 (5 bases). The germline V gene has CDR1 ENHRY and CDR2 SYGVKD. V lost 6 bases and J lost 7, with 21 bases in between. The CDR3 is made up of 15 amino acids. The CDR3 sequence: CAIRGGLHSEAGYTF. CDR3 nucleotides: TGTGCCATCAGGGGGGGACTTCACTCCGAGGCTGGCTACACCTTC.

This clonotype was recorded many times. The chain employs TRBV11-3 and TRBJ2-3; 9 bases are shared with TRBD2. The CDR3 sequence is 14 residues long. The V gene's germline CDR1 is SGHNT and CDR2 YENEEA. Trimming took 3 bases from V and 4 from J; bases not matched to a gene: 2. Written as DNA, the CDR3 is TGTGCCAGCAGCTTTAGCGGGAGCTCAGATACGCAGTATTTT. Its translation: CASSFSGSSDTQYF.

This clonotype turned up a few times. The chain combines TRBV4-1 with TRBJ1-2, with D perhaps TRBD1 (5 bases). Germline lookup yields CDR1 MGHRA and CDR2 YSYEKL. The germline V and J ends were trimmed by 4 bases and 2 bases, with 14 bases remaining between them. This CDR3 is 15 amino acids long. The CDR3 spells CASSPHQSGNYGYTF. The DNA of the CDR3 is TGCGCCAGCAGCCCTCACCAGTCAGGGAACTATGGCTACACCTTC.

V and J are TRBV24-1 and TRBJ1-1, with D hard to call. V lost 1 base, J lost 10 bases, and 6 bases lay in between. CDR3 length: 11 residues. Germline loops: CDR1 KGHDR, CDR2 SFDVKD. The CDR3: CATSDFFRAFF. The CDR3 nucleotides are TGTGCCACCAGTGATTTCTTTCGAGCTTTCTTT.

This clonotype was found a few times. J is TRBJ1-5 and V is TRBV7-9; D not resolved. In germline, CDR1 is SEHNR, CDR2 FQNEAQ (reference sequence). There are 12 residues in the CDR3. Trimming stripped 4 bases from V and 13 bases from J, with 14 bases between. The CDR3 nucleotides read TGTGCCAGCAGCTCATCCTATACGGGGCAGCATTTT. Its protein product is CASSSSYTGQHF.

This clonotype was seen a handful of times. This sequence joins TRBV5-5 and TRBJ2-5; 10 bases are a match to TRBD1. Trimming took 3 bases from V and 4 from J; bases not matched to a gene: 6. This CDR3 is built from 15 residues. Germline V gives CDR1 SGHKS, CDR2 YYEKEE (reference sequence). CDR3 loop: CASSWLGTGVETQYF. As DNA, the CDR3 is TGTGCCAGCAGCTGGTTGGGGACAGGGGTAGAGACCCAGTACTTC.

The rearrangement joins TRBV3-1 to TRBJ2-7; 7 nucleotides match TRBD1. V shed 3 bases, J shed 4 bases, and the junction held 3 bases outside the gene matches. CDR1 is LGHDT and CDR2 is YNNKEL in the germline V gene (reference sequence). The CDR3 covers 13 residues. CDR3: CASSQYRGYEQYF. CDR3 nucleotide sequence: TGTGCCAGCAGCCAGTACAGGGGTTACGAGCAGTACTTC.